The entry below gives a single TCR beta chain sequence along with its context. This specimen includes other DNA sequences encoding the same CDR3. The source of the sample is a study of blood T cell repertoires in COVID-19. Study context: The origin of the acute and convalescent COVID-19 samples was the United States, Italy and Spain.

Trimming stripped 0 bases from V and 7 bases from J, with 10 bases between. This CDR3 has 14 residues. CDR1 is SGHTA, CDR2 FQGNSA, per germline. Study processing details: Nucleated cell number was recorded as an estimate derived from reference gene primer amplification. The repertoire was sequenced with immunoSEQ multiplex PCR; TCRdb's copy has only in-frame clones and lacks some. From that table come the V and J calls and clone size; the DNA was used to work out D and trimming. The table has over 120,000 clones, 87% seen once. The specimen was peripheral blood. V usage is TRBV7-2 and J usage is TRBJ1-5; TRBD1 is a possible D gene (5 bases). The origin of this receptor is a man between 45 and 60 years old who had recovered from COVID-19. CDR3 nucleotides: TGTGCCAGCAGCTTAGCGGGGCGGAACCAGCCCCAGCATTTT. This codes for CASSLAGRNQPQHF.